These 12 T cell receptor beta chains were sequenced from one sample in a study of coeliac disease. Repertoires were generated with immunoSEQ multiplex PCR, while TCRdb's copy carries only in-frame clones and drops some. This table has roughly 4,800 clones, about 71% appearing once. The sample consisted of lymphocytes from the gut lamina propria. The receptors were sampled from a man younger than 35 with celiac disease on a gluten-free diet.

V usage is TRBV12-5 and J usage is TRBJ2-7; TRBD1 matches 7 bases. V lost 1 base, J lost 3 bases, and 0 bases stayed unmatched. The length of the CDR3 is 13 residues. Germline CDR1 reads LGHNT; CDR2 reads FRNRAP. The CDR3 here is CASGLDRGYEQYF. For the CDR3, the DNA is TGTGCTAGTGGTTTGGACAGGGGCTACGAGCAGTACTTC.

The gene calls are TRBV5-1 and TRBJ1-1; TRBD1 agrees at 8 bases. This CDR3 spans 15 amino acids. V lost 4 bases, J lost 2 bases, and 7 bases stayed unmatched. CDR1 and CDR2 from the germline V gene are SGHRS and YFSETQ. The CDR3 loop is CASSIGQGLNTEAFF. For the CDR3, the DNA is TGCGCCAGCAGCATTGGACAGGGCCTCAACACTGAAGCTTTCTTT.

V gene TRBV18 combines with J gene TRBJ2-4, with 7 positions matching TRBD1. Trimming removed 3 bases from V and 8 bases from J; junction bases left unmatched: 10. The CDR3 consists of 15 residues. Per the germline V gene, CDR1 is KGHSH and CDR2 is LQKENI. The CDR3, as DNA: TGTGCCAGCTCACCCAGAACAGGGGTGGTTCACATTCAGTACTTC. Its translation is CASSPRTGVVHIQYF. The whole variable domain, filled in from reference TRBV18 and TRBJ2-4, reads NAGVMQNPRHLVRRRGQEARLRCSPMKGHSHVYWYRQLPEEGLKFMVYLQKENIIDESGMPKERFSAEFPKEGPSILRIQQVVRGDSAAYFCASSPRTGVVHIQYFGAGTRLSVL.

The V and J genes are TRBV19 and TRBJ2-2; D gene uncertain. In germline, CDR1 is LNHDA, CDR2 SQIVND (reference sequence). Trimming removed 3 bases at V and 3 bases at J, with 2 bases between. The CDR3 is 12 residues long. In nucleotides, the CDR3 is TGTGCCAGTAGTATCTACACCGGGGAGCTGTTTTTT. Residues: CASSIYTGELFF.

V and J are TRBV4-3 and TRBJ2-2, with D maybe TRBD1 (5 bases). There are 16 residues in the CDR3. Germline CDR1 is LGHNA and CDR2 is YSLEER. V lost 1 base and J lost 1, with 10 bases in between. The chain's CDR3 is CASSQAGAVNTGELFF. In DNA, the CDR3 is TGCGCCAGCAGCCAAGCTGGGGCGGTGAACACCGGGGAGCTGTTTTTT.

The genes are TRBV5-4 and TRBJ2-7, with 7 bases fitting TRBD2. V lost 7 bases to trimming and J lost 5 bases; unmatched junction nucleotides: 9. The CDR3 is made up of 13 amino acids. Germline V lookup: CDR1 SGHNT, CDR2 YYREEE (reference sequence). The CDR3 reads CASLRGGGDEQYF. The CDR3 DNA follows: TGTGCCAGCCTCCGCGGGGGTGGCGACGAGCAGTACTTC.

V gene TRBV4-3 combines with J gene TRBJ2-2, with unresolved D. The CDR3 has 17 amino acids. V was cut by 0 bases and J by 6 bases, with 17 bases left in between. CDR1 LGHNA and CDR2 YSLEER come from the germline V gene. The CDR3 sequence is CASSQEPESGVAGELFF. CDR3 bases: TGCGCCAGCAGCCAAGAACCGGAGTCCGGTGTCGCCGGGGAGCTGTTTTTT.

CDR3 sequence (DNA): TGTGCCAGCAGCCCAGGGACAGGGGGCTACATGAACACTGAAGCTTTCTTT. It is translated as CASSPGTGGYMNTEAFF. The J gene is TRBJ1-1, the V gene TRBV4-2, with 12 bases that match TRBD1. Germline V lookup: CDR1 LGHNA, CDR2 YNFKEQ. This CDR3 is 17 amino acids long. The V and J ends lost 4 bases and 0 bases, in that order; junction bases with no gene match: 6.

CDR3 DNA sequence: TGTGCCAGCACCACCGGGTCTCGGGGCTACACCTTC. This sequence encodes CASTTGSRGYTF. The V gene is TRBV6-5, the J gene TRBJ1-2, with D unresolved. The V gene's germline CDR1 is MNHEY and CDR2 SVGAGI. V was shortened by 7 bases and J by 8 bases, with 14 bases between the two germline ends. The length of the CDR3 is 12 residues.

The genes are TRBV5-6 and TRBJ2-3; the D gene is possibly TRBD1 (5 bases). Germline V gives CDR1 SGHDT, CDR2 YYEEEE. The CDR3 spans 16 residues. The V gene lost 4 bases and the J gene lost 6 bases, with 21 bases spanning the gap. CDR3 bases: TGTGCCAGCAGCATGAAAAGGGTGGGGCCGGTGGATACGCAGTATTTT. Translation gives CASSMKRVGPVDTQYF.

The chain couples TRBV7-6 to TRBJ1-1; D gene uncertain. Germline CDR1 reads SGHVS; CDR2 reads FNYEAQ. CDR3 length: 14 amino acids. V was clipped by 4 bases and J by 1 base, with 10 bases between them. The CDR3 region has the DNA TGTGCCAGCAGCTCGCAGGCTTCGAACACTGAAGCTTTCTTT. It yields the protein CASSSQASNTEAFF.

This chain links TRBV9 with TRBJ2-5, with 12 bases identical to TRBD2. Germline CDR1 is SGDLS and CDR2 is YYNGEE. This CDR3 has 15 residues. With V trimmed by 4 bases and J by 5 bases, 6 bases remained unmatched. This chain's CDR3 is CASSSSGGAPETQYF. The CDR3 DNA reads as TGTGCCAGCAGCTCTAGCGGGGGGGCCCCTGAGACCCAGTACTTC. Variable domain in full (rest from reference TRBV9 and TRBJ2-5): DSGVTQTPKHLITATGQRVTLRCSPRSGDLSVYWYQQSLDQGLQFLIQYYNGEERAKGNILERFSAQQFPDLHSELNLSSLELGDSALYFCASSSSGGAPETQYFGPGTRLLVL.